This T cell receptor (beta chain) was sequenced in a study of early T cells in non-severe SARS-CoV-2 infection. TCRdb called the 5' RACE reads again in MiXCR, with one record for every CDR3 protein. The top ten clones hold about 5.8% of a sample with roughly 60,000 distinct CDR3 sequences, under 7.5% of them seen once. The CDR3 covers 12 residues. Germline values: CDR1 SGHVS, CDR2 FQNEAQ. V was trimmed by 6 bases and J by 12 bases, leaving 15 bases between them. The receptor was isolated from an adult who was a healthcare worker with PCR-confirmed SARS-CoV-2 infection or an uninfected control (not recorded which). The V and J genes are TRBV7-8 and TRBJ2-1; tentative D call: TRBD2 (6 bases). Sequenced here: whole blood, sampled at baseline. CDR3 amino acids: CASSPAGLVQFF. The CDR3 nucleotides read TGTGCCAGCAGTCCCGCGGGGTTAGTGCAGTTCTTC.